This T cell receptor (beta chain) is from a study of Ad26.COV2.S vaccination and SARS-CoV-2 variants. In the study overall: Ad26.COV2.S arm of COV1001 included the donor.

The germline gives CDR1 LNHNV, CDR2 YYDKDF (reference sequence). The CDR3 consists of 15 residues. The ends lost 3 bases at V and 4 bases at J; junction bases unmatched: 3. As for treatment: around 19 received Ad26.COV2.S at low or high dose, single or two shots; about 5 received placebo; per-sample allocation not given. Specimen acquisition occurred on day 63 following the initial vaccine or placebo injection. Whoever gave the sample was an adult aged 18-55 years in Boston. The method was immunoSEQ multiplex PCR; TCRdb's version includes in-frame clones alone and lacks a portion of them. Of 410,000 or so clones in the sample, around 92% are singletons; the top ten hold around 1.8%.

The TCR comes from a person aged 18 to 59 who received the Ad26.COV2.S COVID-19 vaccine or a placebo. The chain is built from TRBV15 and TRBJ2-2; 9 bases are a match to TRBD1. The material was peripheral blood, obtained in a trial of Ad26.COV2.S vaccine versus placebo. The CDR3 bases are TGTGCCACCAGCAGGGGACAGGGACGCACCGGGGAGCTGTTTTTT. Translated, it gives CATSRGQGRTGELFF.